This record concerns one TCR beta chain sequence. The data derive from a study of shared clonotypes between healthy human individuals. Assay used: immunoSEQ multiplex PCR; TCRdb lists only in-frame clones, some missing. The sample includes about 450,000 clones, 79% of them seen just once. Germline values: CDR1 SGHNT, CDR2 YYREEE (reference sequence). The CDR3 loop spans 16 amino acids. V dropped 2 bases and J dropped 0; count of bases not matched to a gene: 5. The specimen was PBMCs. The chain joins TRBV5-4 to TRBJ2-3; 8 nucleotides line up with TRBD2. The TCR sequence derives from a woman in her thirties or forties in good health. Some clones in this sample may be carry-over from other donors' samples. CDR3: CASSFAGTRSTDTQYF. The DNA of the CDR3 is TGTGCCAGCAGCTTTGCCGGGACTAGGAGCACAGATACGCAGTATTTT.